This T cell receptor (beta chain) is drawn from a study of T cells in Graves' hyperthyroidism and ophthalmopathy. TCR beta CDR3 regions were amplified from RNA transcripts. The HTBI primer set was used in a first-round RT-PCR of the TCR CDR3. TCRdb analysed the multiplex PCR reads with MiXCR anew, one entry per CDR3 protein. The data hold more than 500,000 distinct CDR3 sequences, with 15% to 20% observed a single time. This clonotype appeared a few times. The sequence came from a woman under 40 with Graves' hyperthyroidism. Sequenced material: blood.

The CDR3 nucleotides are TGTGCCAGCAGCTTACAACGGGAGGCCAGTGAGCAGTTCTTC. Translated, it gives CASSLQREASEQFF. The J gene is TRBJ2-1, the V gene TRBV5-8; 7 bases fit TRBD2. This CDR3 has 14 residues. Germline V CDR1 and CDR2: SGHTS, YDEGEE. With 2 bases clipped from V and 9 bases from J, the junction kept 8 bases outside the gene matches.